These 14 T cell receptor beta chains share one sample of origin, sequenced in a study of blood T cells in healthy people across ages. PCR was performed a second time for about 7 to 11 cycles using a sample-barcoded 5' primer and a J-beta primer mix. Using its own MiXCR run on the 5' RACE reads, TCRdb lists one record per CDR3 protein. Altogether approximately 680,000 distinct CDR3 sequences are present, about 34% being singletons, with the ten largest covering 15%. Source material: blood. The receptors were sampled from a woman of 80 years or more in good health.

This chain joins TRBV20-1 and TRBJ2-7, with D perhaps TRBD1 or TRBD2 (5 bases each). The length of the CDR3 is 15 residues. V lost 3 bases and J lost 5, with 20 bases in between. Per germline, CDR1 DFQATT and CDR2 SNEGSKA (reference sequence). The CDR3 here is CSARRHLSGSDEQYF. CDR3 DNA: TGCAGTGCTAGGAGACACCTTTCAGGGAGCGACGAGCAGTACTTC.

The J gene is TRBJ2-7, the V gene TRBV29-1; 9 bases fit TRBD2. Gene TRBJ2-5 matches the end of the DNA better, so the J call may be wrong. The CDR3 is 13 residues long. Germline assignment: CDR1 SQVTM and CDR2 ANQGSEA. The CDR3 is CSARAGGVETQYF. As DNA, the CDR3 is TGCAGCGCACGAGCGGGAGGAGTAGAGACCCAGTACTTC.

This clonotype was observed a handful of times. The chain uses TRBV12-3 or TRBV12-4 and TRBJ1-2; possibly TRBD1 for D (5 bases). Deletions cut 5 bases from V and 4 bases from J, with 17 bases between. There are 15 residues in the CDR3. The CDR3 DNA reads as TGTGCCAGCAGTACCCCGGGACGGATTAGCTATGGCTACACCTTC. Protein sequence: CASSTPGRISYGYTF.

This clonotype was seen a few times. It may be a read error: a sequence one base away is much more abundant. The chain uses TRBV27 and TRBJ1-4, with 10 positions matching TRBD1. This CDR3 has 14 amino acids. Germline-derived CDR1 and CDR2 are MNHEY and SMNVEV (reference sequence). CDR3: CASRPGQGNEKRFF. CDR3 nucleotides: TGTGCCAGCAGACCGGGACAGGGGAATGAAAAACGGTTTTTT.

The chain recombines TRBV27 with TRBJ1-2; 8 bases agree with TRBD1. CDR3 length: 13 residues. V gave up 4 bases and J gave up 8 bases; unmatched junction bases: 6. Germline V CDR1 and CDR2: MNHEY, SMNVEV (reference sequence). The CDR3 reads CASSYTGGGGYTF. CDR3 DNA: TGTGCCAGCAGTTATACAGGGGGGGGAGGCTACACCTTC.

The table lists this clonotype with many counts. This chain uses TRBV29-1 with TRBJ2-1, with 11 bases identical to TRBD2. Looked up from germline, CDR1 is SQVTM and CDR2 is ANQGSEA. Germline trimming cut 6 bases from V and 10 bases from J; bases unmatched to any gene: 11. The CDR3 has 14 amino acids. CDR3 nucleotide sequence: TGCAGCGTCGGGGGGACTAGCGGACAATTAGAGCAGTTCTTC. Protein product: CSVGGTSGQLEQFF.

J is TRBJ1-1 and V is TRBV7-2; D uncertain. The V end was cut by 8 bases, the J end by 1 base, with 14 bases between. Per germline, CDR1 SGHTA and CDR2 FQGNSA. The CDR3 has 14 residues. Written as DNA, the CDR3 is TGTGCCAGCCGAACCCCGATATCGAACACTGAAGCTTTCTTT. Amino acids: CASRTPISNTEAFF.

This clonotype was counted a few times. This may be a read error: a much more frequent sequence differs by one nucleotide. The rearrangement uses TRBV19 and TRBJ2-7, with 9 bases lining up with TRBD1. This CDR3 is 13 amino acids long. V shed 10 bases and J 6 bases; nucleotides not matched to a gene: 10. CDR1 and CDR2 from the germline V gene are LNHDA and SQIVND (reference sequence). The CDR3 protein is CATMGQGCGEQYF. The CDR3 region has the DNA TGTGCCACCATGGGACAGGGCTGCGGCGAGCAGTACTTC.

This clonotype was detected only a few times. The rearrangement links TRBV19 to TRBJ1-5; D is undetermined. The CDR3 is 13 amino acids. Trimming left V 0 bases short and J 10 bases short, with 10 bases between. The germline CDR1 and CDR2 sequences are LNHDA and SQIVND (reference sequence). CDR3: CASSIDLGQPQHF. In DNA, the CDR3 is TGTGCCAGTAGTATAGATCTCGGCCAACCCCAGCATTTT.

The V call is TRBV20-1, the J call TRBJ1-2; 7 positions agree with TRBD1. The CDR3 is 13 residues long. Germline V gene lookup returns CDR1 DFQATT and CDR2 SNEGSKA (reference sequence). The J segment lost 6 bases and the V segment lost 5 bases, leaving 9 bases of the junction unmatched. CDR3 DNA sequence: TGCAGTGCTGCGACAGGGCGGTGTAATGGCTACACCTTC. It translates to CSAATGRCNGYTF.

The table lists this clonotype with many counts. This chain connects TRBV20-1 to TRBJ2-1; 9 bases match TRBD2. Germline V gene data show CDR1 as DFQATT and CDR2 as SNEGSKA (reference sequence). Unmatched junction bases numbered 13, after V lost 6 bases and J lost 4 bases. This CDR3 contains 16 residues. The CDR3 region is CSAILWASGDYNEQFF. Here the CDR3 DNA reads TGCAGTGCCATTTTGTGGGCTAGCGGGGATTACAATGAGCAGTTCTTC.

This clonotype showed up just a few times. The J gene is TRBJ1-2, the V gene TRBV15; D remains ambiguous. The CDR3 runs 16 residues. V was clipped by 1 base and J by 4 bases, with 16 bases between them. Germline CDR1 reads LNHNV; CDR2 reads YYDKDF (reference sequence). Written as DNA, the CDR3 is TGTGCCACCAGCAGAGGACGATCGGGATTTGGCTATGGCTACACCTTC. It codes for CATSRGRSGFGYGYTF.

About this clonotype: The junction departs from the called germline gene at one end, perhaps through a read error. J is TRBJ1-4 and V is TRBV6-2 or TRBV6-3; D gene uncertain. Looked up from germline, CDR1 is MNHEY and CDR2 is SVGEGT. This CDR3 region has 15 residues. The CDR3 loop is CASSSLRTTNEKRFF. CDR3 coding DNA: TGTGCCAGCAGTTCCCTCCGAACGACTAATGAAAAACGGTTTTTT.

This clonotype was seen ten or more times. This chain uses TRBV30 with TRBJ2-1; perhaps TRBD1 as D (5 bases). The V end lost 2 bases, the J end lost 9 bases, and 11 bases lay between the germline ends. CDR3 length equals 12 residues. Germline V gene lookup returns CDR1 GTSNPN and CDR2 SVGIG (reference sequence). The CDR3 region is CAWSKGYGEQFF. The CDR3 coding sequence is TGTGCCTGGAGTAAGGGGTACGGTGAGCAGTTCTTC.